These T cell receptor beta chains were read from a single sample in a study of CXCR3-negative and CXCR3-positive naive CD8 T cells. Using the 5' RACE reads, TCRdb records one entry per CDR3 protein without DNA. This sample contains tens of thousands of distinct CDR3 sequences. The sample comprised naive CXCR3- CD8+ T cells from blood. All receptors come from a human donor in good health. Some clones in this sample may be carry-over from other donors' samples. The CDR3 runs from the conserved cysteine through the conserved F or W. Each record gives: J gene, clone size, V gene, CDR3 protein. Clone size is shown for a subset of rows, as once, few, many or a class of expanded clone.

TRBJ1-6	NA	TRBV16	CASYTTGNSPLHF
TRBJ2-7	NA	TRBV12-3/TRBV12-4	CASSPRQGSPYEQYF
TRBJ2-2	NA	TRBV19	CASRGLAPYTGELFF
TRBJ2-7	NA	TRBV29-1	CSVSQVTYEQYF
TRBJ2-7	NA	TRBV20-1	CSAREDRPYEQYF
TRBJ2-7	NA	TRBV20-1	CSARSRQRDYEQYF
TRBJ2-2	NA	TRBV7-8	CASSLARLAGGGTGELFF
TRBJ2-7	NA	TRBV20-1	CSAPRTGQQYF
TRBJ2-1	NA	TRBV7-9	CASSLAGAGAGNEQFF
TRBJ1-1	NA	TRBV20-1	CSARDLVADYTEAFF
TRBJ1-2	NA	TRBV29-1	CSVIGGNGYTF
TRBJ2-7	NA	TRBV29-1	CSVDSGNSYEQYF
TRBJ2-7	medium-sized	TRBV20-1	CSARQGSYEQYF
TRBJ2-1	NA	TRBV5-1	CASSFYGLADSYNEQFF
TRBJ2-1	NA	TRBV20-1	CSARWGRGYVNEQFF
TRBJ2-2	NA	TRBV12-5	CARELATGELFF
TRBJ2-3	NA	TRBV14	CASSQDPGGLTDTQYF
TRBJ2-3	NA	TRBV20-1	CSAPSLAGARRDTQYF
TRBJ1-6	NA	TRBV20-1	CSARGTGYNSPLHF
TRBJ1-4	NA	TRBV27	CASSFFGTEKLFF
TRBJ2-1	NA	TRBV28	CASSWTPNGNEQFF
TRBJ1-1	medium-sized	TRBV2	CASSETVGGTEAFF
TRBJ2-5	NA	TRBV7-9	CASSLTGGAGETQYF
TRBJ2-3	NA	TRBV29-1	CSVVWGRVTDTQYF
TRBJ1-6	NA	TRBV28	CASPRPGQGASYNSPLHF
TRBJ2-7	NA	TRBV4-1	CASSPELGPEQYF